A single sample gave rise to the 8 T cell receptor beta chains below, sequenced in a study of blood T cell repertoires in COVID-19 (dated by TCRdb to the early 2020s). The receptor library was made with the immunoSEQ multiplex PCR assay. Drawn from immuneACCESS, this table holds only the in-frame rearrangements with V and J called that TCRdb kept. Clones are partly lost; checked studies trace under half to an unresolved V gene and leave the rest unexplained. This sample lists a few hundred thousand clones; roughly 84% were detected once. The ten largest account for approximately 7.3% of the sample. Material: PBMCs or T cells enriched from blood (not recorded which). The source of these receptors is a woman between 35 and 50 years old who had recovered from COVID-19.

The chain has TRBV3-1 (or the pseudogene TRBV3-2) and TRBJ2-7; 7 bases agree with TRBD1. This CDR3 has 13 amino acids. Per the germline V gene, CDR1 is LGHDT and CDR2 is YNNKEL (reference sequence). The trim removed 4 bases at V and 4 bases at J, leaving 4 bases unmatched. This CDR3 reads CASSLGQVYEQYF. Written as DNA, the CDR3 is TGTGCCAGCAGCCTAGGACAGGTGTACGAGCAGTACTTC.

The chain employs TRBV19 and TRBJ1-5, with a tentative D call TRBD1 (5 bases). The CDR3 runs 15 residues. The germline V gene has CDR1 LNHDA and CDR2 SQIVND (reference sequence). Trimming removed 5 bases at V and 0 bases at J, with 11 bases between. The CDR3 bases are TGTGCCAGTAGTTCAAGGGGTTTTAGCAATCAGCCCCAGCATTTT. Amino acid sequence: CASSSRGFSNQPQHF.

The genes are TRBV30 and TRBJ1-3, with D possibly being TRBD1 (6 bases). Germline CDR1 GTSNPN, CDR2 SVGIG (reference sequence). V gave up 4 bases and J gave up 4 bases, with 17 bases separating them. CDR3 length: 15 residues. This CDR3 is CAWNRNRVAGNTIYF. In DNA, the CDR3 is TGTGCCTGGAATCGAAACAGGGTCGCAGGAAACACCATATATTTT.

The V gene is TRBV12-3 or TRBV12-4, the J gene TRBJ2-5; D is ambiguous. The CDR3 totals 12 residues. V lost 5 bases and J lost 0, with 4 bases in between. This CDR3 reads CASSRYQETQYF. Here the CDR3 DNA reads TGTGCCAGCAGTCGGTACCAAGAGACCCAGTACTTC.

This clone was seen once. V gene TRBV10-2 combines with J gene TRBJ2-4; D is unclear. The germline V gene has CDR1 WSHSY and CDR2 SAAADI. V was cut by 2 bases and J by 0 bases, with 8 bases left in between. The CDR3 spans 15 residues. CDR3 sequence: CASSERYLAKNIQYF. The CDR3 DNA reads TGCGCCAGCAGTGAGCGGTATCTAGCCAAAAACATTCAGTACTTC.

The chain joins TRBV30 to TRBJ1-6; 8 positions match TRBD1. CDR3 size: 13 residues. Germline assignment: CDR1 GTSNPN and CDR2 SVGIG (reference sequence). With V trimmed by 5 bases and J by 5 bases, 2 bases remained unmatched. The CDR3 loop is CAWGQGDNSPLHF. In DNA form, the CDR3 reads TGTGCCTGGGGACAGGGCGATAATTCACCCCTCCACTTT.

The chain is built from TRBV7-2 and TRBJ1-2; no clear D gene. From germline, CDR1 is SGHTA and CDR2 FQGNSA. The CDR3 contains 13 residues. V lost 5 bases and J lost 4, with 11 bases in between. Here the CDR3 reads CASSLNSRYGYTF. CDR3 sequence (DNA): TGTGCCAGCAGCCTTAATTCCCGCTATGGCTACACCTTC.

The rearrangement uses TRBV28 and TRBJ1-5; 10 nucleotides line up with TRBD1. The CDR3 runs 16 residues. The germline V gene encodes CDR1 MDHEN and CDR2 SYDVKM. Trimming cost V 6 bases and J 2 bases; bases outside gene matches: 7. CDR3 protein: CASSKRTGGGNQPQHF. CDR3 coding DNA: TGTGCCAGCAGCAAAAGGACAGGGGGAGGCAATCAGCCCCAGCATTTT. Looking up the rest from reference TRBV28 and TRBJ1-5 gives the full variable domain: DVKVTQSSRYLVKRTGEKVFLECVQDMDHENMFWYRQDPGLGLRLIYFSYDVKMKEKGDIPEGYSVSREKKERFSLILESASTNQTSMYLCASSKRTGGGNQPQHFGDGTRLSIL.